The next 21 T cell receptor beta chains were all read from a single sample in a study of beta chain features in type 1 diabetes. Broader study findings: Type 1 diabetes patients had TCRB CDR3s that were shorter (moderately but significantly so) in all four CD4+ subsets.

Their antigen targets remain unknown. The study reverse transcribed the entire isolated RNA, so it sequenced expressed TCRB transcripts. Using immunoSEQ multiplex PCR, the repertoire was profiled, and TCRdb retains in-frame clones only, with some absent. The table shows some 240,000 clones, with 16% occurring only once. Material for sequencing was naive CD4+ T cells from blood. These receptor sequences come from a man aged 30 to 39 with type 1 diabetes.

This chain joins TRBV28 and TRBJ2-3; D might be TRBD2 (5 bases). The CDR3 loop spans 17 amino acids. CDR1 MDHEN and CDR2 SYDVKM come from the germline V gene. The germline V and J ends were trimmed by 3 bases and 5 bases, with 21 bases remaining between them. Here the CDR3 DNA reads TGTGCCAGCAGTTTGCCCCTGGGAGATTATGCGGGAGATACGCAGTATTTT. It codes for CASSLPLGDYAGDTQYF.

This clone has only a few counts. J is TRBJ2-3 and V is TRBV1; the table assigns TRBD2, which was not confirmed against the DNA. TRBV1 is shown as a pseudogene. The CDR3 runs 17 residues. The CDR3 bases are TGCACCAGCAGCCTCCAAGGCGGGAGGCTGAGCACAGATACGCAGTATTTT. This encodes CTSSLQGGRLSTDTQYF.

The chain is built from TRBV29-1 and TRBJ2-1; the match to TRBD2 covers 11 bases. The V gene end was trimmed by 6 bases and the J gene end by 5 bases; junction bases not matched to a gene: 9. There are 15 residues in the CDR3. CDR1 and CDR2 from the germline V gene are SQVTM and ANQGSEA. The CDR3 DNA reads TGCAGCGTAGAGCTGCTAGCGGGAGGTCACAATGAGCAGTTCTTC. It yields the protein CSVELLAGGHNEQFF.

This clone was found a few times. The V call is TRBV7-9, the J call TRBJ2-7, with a weak D call TRBD2 (5 bases). The V end lost 1 base, the J end lost 5 bases, and 9 bases lay between the germline ends. There are 13 residues in the CDR3. Germline CDR1 and CDR2: SEHNR and FQNEAQ (reference sequence). This CDR3 reads CASSLVGVHEQYF. The CDR3 coding sequence is TGTGCCAGCAGCTTAGTCGGGGTCCACGAGCAGTACTTC.

This clone was recorded a few times. The chain carries TRBV7-2 and TRBJ2-1, with D perhaps TRBD2 (5 bases). Trimming pared 7 bases from V and 6 bases from J, leaving 10 bases between. Germline CDR1 SGHTA, CDR2 FQGNSA. CDR3 length: 12 amino acids. The CDR3 is CASTGGGNEQFF. The DNA of the CDR3 is TGTGCCAGCACCGGAGGAGGCAATGAGCAGTTCTTC.

The chain carries TRBV9 and TRBJ2-1, with D possibly matching TRBD2 (6 bases). V lost 4 bases and J lost 8, with 19 bases in between. Germline V lookup: CDR1 SGDLS, CDR2 YYNGEE. This CDR3 comprises 15 residues. The CDR3 is CASSRGSTREHEQFF. The CDR3 DNA follows: TGTGCCAGCAGCAGGGGAAGTACGCGGGAACATGAGCAGTTCTTC.

CDR3 in DNA: TGTGCCAGCAGCGTAGCGGGGCAGAACACTGAAGCTTTCTTT. It encodes CASSVAGQNTEAFF. The chain links TRBV9 to TRBJ1-1, with a weak D call TRBD1 (5 bases). The germline V gene has CDR1 SGDLS and CDR2 YYNGEE. The V and J ends lost 0 bases and 1 base respectively, with 7 bases between them. The CDR3 extends over 14 amino acids.

This sequence joins TRBV6-5 and TRBJ2-1; 7 positions match TRBD2. The V gene's germline CDR1 is MNHEY and CDR2 SVGAGI. Trimming removed 4 bases from V and 0 bases from J; junction bases left unmatched: 3. The CDR3 runs to 15 residues. CDR3 DNA sequence: TGTGCCAGCAGTTCCACTAGCGTCTCCTACAATGAGCAGTTCTTC. Residues: CASSSTSVSYNEQFF.

This clone was detected only a few times. Germline and junction disagree at one end, which may indicate a read error. This chain joins TRBV28 and TRBJ2-4, with 8 bases lining up with TRBD2. CDR1 is MDHEN and CDR2 is SYDVKM in the germline V gene. The CDR3 is 10 amino acids. CDR3 sequence: CASGRTSHLF. In DNA form, the CDR3 reads TGTGCCAGCGGAAGGACTAGCCATCTCTTC.

This clone was observed a handful of times. This chain uses TRBV29-1 with TRBJ2-6; D remains unclear. The CDR3 spans 13 residues. V lost 5 bases and J 0 bases, leaving 5 bases between the germline ends. From germline, CDR1 is SQVTM and CDR2 ANQGSEA. CDR3 in DNA: TGCAGCGTTTGGGGCTCTGGGGCCAACGTCCTGACTTTC. The encoded protein is CSVWGSGANVLTF.

This clone was observed a handful of times. The chain links TRBV5-1 to TRBJ1-1; no firm D call. The CDR3 totals 14 residues. CDR1 is SGHRS, CDR2 YFSETQ, per germline. Deletions cut 0 bases from V and 1 base from J, with 7 bases between. The CDR3 DNA reads as TGCGCCAGCAGCTTGGAAGGGCCGAACACTGAAGCTTTCTTT. This encodes CASSLEGPNTEAFF.

The table lists this clone with a few counts. This sequence joins TRBV29-1 and TRBJ2-1; 7 bases are a match to TRBD2. V lost 7 bases and J lost 0; bases outside the gene matches: 9. This CDR3 has 15 amino acids. The V gene's germline CDR1 is SQVTM and CDR2 ANQGSEA. CDR3: CSGLLLARSYNEQFF. Written as DNA, the CDR3 is TGCAGCGGTCTCTTACTAGCGCGCTCCTACAATGAGCAGTTCTTC.

The CDR3 loop is CASSQILAKETQYF. The CDR3 DNA reads TGCGCCAGCAGCCAAATTCTAGCGAAGGAGACCCAGTACTTC. The chain combines TRBV4-1 with TRBJ2-5; D is perhaps TRBD2 (6 bases). V lost 2 bases and J 5 bases, leaving 12 bases between the germline ends. The CDR3 has 14 amino acids. The germline V gene encodes CDR1 MGHRA and CDR2 YSYEKL.

This clone was picked up a small number of times. The chain is built from TRBV9 and TRBJ1-5; 9 positions agree with TRBD1. CDR3 length: 14 amino acids. The germline V gene has CDR1 SGDLS and CDR2 YYNGEE. V shed 4 bases and J 10 bases; nucleotides not matched to a gene: 9. This chain's CDR3 is CASSPTGGWGPQHF. The CDR3 DNA follows: TGTGCCAGCAGCCCTACAGGGGGCTGGGGTCCCCAGCATTTT.

This clone has only a few counts. The rearrangement links TRBV7-2 to TRBJ2-1; D call uncertain. V was pared by 2 bases and J by 6 bases, with 5 bases between. The CDR3 consists of 12 residues. In germline, CDR1 is SGHTA, CDR2 FQGNSA. The CDR3 region has the DNA TGTGCCAGCAGCTTAATAGCCAATGAGCAGTTCTTC. This gives the protein CASSLIANEQFF.

The chain couples TRBV2 to TRBJ1-2; unclear D gene. The length of the CDR3 is 13 residues. The germline V gene encodes CDR1 SNHLY and CDR2 FYNNEI. With 7 bases removed from V and 8 bases from J, the gap between germline ends came to 17 bases. The chain's CDR3 is CASKLAEPLGYTF. CDR3 in DNA: TGTGCCAGCAAGCTTGCAGAGCCCTTGGGCTACACCTTC. Full variable domain (missing parts from reference TRBV2 and TRBJ1-2): EPEVTQTPSHQVTQMGQEVILRCVPISNHLYFYWYRQILGQKVEFLVSFYNNEISEKSEIFDDQFSVERPDGSNFTLKIRSTKLEDSAMYFCASKLAEPLGYTFGSGTRLTVV.

The genes are TRBV29-1 and TRBJ2-5; TRBD1 matches 7 bases. CDR1 is SQVTM and CDR2 is ANQGSEA in the germline V gene. The CDR3 length is 15 residues. The ends lost 2 bases at V and 4 bases at J; junction bases unmatched: 10. CDR3 residues: CSVERNAGTVETQYF. In DNA, the CDR3 is TGCAGCGTTGAAAGGAATGCCGGGACAGTAGAGACCCAGTACTTC.

This clone showed up just a few times. This chain connects TRBV19 to TRBJ2-1, with 7 positions matching TRBD2. The V and J ends lost 7 bases and 7 bases, in that order; junction bases with no gene match: 10. Germline assignment: CDR1 LNHDA and CDR2 SQIVND (reference sequence). The length of the CDR3 is 14 residues. This CDR3 reads CASIGRWVENEQFF. The DNA of the CDR3 is TGTGCCAGTATCGGGAGGTGGGTTGAGAATGAGCAGTTCTTC.

This clone has more than one count but fewer than ten. This chain joins TRBV21-1 and TRBJ1-4. TRBV21-1 is a pseudogene. This CDR3 has 16 residues. The CDR3 loop reads CASSKVGGSTNEKLFF. The CDR3 region has the DNA TGTGCCAGCAGCAAAGTCGGGGGATCAACTAATGAAAAACTGTTTTTT.

The rearrangement links TRBV29-1 to TRBJ2-2, with D unclear. V was trimmed by 8 bases and J by 5 bases, leaving 12 bases between them. This CDR3 contains 12 residues. The V gene's germline CDR1 is SQVTM and CDR2 ANQGSEA. In nucleotides, the CDR3 is TGCAGCCCTCAGGATAGAACCGGGGAGCTGTTTTTT. Encoded protein: CSPQDRTGELFF.

In its sample, this clone was seen a few times. The chain recombines TRBV7-2 with TRBJ2-7; 8 bases fit TRBD2. Germline V gene data show CDR1 as SGHTA and CDR2 as FQGNSA. The CDR3 has 15 residues. J was trimmed by 2 bases and V by 1 base; bases with no gene match: 4. CDR3 in DNA: TGTGCCAGCAGCTTAGAAGCGGGAGAACCCTACGAGCAGTACTTC. Its translation is CASSLEAGEPYEQYF. The full variable domain, completed using reference TRBV7-2 and TRBJ2-7, is GAGVSQSPSNKVTEKGKDVELRCDPISGHTALYWYRQSLGQGLEFLIYFQGNSAPDKSGLPSDRFSAERTGGSVSTLTIQRTQQEDSAVYLCASSLEAGEPYEQYFGPGTRLTVT.